The clone carrying this T cell receptor (delta chain) was counted between two and nine times. Its antigen is currently unknown. This sample stems from a study of Vδ1+ human thymocytes. Findings and limits, study-wide: Around 20% of thymic delta-chain sequences were Vdelta2, with few Vdelta3, unlike blood Vdelta1+ controls. Highly polyclonal TRG and TRD repertoires with Gaussian CDR3 length distributions appeared in thymus.

Thymocytes were sorted as CD3+ TCRVdelta1+ TCRVdelta2- after alphabeta T cell depletion. RNA was extracted from the cells and then reverse transcribed. Pooled V-gene forward primers with one constant-region reverse primer generated the CDR3 amplicons by multiplex PCR. TCRdb ran CATT on the multiplex PCR reads. The sample has about 25,000 delta-chain clones, 6.5% to 8% seen once. The CDR3 has 23 residues. Losses at the gene ends were 0 bases for V and 1 base for J; bases not matched to a gene: 24. Germline V gene lookup returns CDR1 TSWWSYY and CDR2 QGS. The specimen sequenced was Vdelta1+ gamma-delta thymocytes from the thymus. Described subset: FACS-sorted CD3+ TCRalphabeta- TCRVdelta1+ TCRVdelta2- thymocytes. The chain is built from TRDV1 and TRDJ1; TRDD3 aligns across 9 bases. The sequence was collected from a girl under three years old who had congenital heart surgery. Written as DNA, the CDR3 is TGTGCTCTTGGGGAACTAATTTCTTCTCCCTTTACTGGGGGAAAGTTAGGCACCGATAAACTCATCTTT. This gives the protein CALGELISSPFTGGKLGTDKLIF.